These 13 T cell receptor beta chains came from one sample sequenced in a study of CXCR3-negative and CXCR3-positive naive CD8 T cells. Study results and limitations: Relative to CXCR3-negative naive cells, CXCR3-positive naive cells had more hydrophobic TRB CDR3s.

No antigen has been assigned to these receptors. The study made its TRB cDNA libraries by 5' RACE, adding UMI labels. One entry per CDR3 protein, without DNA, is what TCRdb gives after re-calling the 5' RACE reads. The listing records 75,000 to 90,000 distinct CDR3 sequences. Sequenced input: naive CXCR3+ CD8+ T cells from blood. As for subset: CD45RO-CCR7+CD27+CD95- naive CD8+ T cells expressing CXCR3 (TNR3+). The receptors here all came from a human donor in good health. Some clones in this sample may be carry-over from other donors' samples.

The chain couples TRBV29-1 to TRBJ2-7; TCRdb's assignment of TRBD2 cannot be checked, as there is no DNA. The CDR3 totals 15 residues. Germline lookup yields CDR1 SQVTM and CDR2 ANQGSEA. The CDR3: CSVEAGGIGTYEQYF.

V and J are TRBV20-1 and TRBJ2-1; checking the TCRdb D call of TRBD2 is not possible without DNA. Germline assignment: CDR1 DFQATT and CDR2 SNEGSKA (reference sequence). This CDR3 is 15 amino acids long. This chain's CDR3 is CSAPDYRSSYNEQFF.

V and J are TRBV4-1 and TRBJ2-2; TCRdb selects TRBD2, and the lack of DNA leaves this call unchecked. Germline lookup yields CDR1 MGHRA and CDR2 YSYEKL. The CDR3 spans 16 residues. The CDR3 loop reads CASSQKGGENTGELFF.

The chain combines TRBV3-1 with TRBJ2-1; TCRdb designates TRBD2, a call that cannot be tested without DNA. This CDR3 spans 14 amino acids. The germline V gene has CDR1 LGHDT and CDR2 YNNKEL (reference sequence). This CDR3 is CASSLGTTLNEQFF.

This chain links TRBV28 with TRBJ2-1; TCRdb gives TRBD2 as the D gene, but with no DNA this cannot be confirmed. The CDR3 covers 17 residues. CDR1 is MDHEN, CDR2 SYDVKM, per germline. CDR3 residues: CASRNIREGPSYNEQFF. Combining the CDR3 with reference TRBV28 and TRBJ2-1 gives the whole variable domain DVKVTQSSRYLVKRTGEKVFLECVQDMDHENMFWYRQDPGLGLRLIYFSYDVKMKEKGDIPEGYSVSREKKERFSLILESASTNQTSMYLCASRNIREGPSYNEQFFGPGTRLTVL.

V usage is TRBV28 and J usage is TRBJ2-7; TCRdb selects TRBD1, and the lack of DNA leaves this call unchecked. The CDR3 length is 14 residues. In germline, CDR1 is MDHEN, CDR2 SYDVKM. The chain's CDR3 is CASSLVGAVGEQYF.

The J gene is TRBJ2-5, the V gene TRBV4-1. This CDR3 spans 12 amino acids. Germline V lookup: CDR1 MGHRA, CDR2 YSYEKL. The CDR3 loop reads CASSQDGRTQYF.

The CDR3 here is CASSPYTSVGGPDEQFF. The gene calls are TRBV5-5 and TRBJ2-1; lacking DNA, the TRBD2 call made by TCRdb goes unchecked. The CDR3 runs 17 residues. CDR1 and CDR2 from the germline V gene are SGHKS and YYEKEE (reference sequence).

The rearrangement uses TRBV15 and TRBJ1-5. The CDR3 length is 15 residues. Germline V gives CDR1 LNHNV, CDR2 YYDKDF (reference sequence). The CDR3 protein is CATSRDGYSNQPQHF.

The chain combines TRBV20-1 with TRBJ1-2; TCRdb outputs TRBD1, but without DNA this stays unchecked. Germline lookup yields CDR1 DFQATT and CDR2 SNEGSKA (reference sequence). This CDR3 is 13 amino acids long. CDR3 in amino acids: CSAGQAANYGYTF.

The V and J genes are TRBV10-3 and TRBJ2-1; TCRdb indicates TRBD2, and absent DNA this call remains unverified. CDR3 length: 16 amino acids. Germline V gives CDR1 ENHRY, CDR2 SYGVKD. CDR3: CAIRSPRGSPYNEQFF.

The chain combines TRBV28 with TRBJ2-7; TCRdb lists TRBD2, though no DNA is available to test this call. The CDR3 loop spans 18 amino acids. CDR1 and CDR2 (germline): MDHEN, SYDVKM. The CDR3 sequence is CASSLPFLGSGSLDEQYF. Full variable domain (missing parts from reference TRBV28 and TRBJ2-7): DVKVTQSSRYLVKRTGEKVFLECVQDMDHENMFWYRQDPGLGLRLIYFSYDVKMKEKGDIPEGYSVSREKKERFSLILESASTNQTSMYLCASSLPFLGSGSLDEQYFGPGTRLTVT.

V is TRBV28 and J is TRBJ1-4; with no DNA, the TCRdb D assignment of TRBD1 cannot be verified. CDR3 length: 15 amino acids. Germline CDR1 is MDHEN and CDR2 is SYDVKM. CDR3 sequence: CASSSTGNENEKLFF.